The 27 T cell receptor beta chains below come from one sample, sequenced in a study of cytomegalovirus exposure and HLA in healthy donors (dated by TCRdb to about 2017). The library relied on the immunoSEQ multiplex PCR assay. For the multiplex PCR, a mixture combining 60 forward primers for TCR Vbeta segments and 13 reverse primers for TCR Jbeta segments was used. TCRdb limited this immuneACCESS table to in-frame rearrangements with V and J called. A share of clones is missing; checked studies link under half to unresolved V genes, and the rest is unexplained. Within this sample are under 200,000 clones, with 55% to 70% of them counted one time only. 2.8% of the sample is taken by the ten largest. The specimen sequenced was PBMCs. The receptors here all came from a woman between 35 and 50 years old in good health and CMV-seropositive.

The chain has TRBV11-2 and TRBJ1-2; the D gene is possibly TRBD1 (5 bases). Trimming shortened V by 1 base and J by 3 bases, and 6 bases separated the two germline ends. Germline V gene lookup returns CDR1 SGHAT and CDR2 FQNNGV. The CDR3 loop spans 13 amino acids. CDR3 bases: TGTGCCAGCAGCTTAGCAGGGCACTATGGCTACACCTTC. Amino acid sequence: CASSLAGHYGYTF.

This chain uses TRBV28 with TRBJ2-2, with a weak D call TRBD1 (7 bases). This CDR3 contains 15 residues. V was shortened by 2 bases and J by 5 bases, with 12 bases between the two germline ends. CDR1 is MDHEN and CDR2 is SYDVKM in the germline V gene. This chain's CDR3 is CASSLGGGGTGELFF. DNA for the CDR3: TGTGCCAGCAGTTTAGGAGGGGGCGGGACCGGGGAGCTGTTTTTT.

Here the CDR3 reads CASSDPSGGAYNEQFF. The DNA for the CDR3 is TGTGCCAGCAGCGACCCCAGCGGGGGAGCTTACAATGAGCAGTTCTTC. V is TRBV9 and J is TRBJ2-1, with TRBD2 matching over 8 bases. Germline values: CDR1 SGDLS, CDR2 YYNGEE. There are 16 residues in the CDR3. The ends lost 3 bases at V and 4 bases at J; junction bases unmatched: 9.

The V and J genes are TRBV29-1 and TRBJ2-1, with TRBD1 matching 10 bases. The ends lost 3 bases at V and 1 base at J; junction bases unmatched: 6. This CDR3 has 16 amino acids. The germline CDR1 and CDR2 sequences are SQVTM and ANQGSEA. CDR3 in DNA: TGCAGCGTTGAGGGGACAGGGGATTTTTCCTACAATGAGCAGTTCTTC. It yields the protein CSVEGTGDFSYNEQFF.

This clone turned up a few times. CDR3 sequence reads: CASSEGQGGFVKQYF. The CDR3 bases are TGTGCCAGCAGTGAAGGGCAGGGTGGGTTTGTTAAGCAGTACTTC. The rearrangement links TRBV6-1 to TRBJ2-7, with D perhaps matching TRBD1 (5 bases). Trimming took 1 base from V and 8 from J, leaving 18 bases between them. The germline gives CDR1 MNHNS, CDR2 SASEGT. This CDR3 region has 15 residues.

The rearrangement joins TRBV7-2 to TRBJ2-5, with D unclear. Between the trimmed V and J ends, which lost 5 bases and 4 bases, there was a span of 5 bases. The V gene's germline CDR1 is SGHTA and CDR2 FQGNSA. The CDR3 is 11 amino acids. The CDR3 bases are TGTGCCAGCAGCACACGAGAGACCCAGTACTTC. This gives the protein CASSTRETQYF.

The chain joins TRBV27 to TRBJ1-6; D is perhaps TRBD1 (5 bases). The CDR3 totals 17 residues. Trimming left V 2 bases short and J 7 bases short, with 18 bases between. Germline V gene lookup returns CDR1 MNHEY and CDR2 SMNVEV (reference sequence). CDR3 amino acids: CASSLMAGRFGNSPLHF. The CDR3 bases are TGTGCCAGCAGTTTAATGGCAGGGAGGTTCGGGAATTCACCCCTCCACTTT.

The chain links TRBV6-1 to TRBJ1-5; TRBD1 matches at 7 bases. Trimming at V came to 3 bases and at J to 6 bases, leaving 8 bases not matched to a gene. Germline CDR1 reads MNHNS; CDR2 reads SASEGT. The CDR3 runs to 15 residues. The DNA for the CDR3 is TGTGCCAGCAGTGACCCGCGACAGGGTGGTCAGCCCCAGCATTTT. Translating it yields CASSDPRQGGQPQHF.

The genes are TRBV7-9 and TRBJ1-5; D perhaps matches TRBD1 (5 bases). The germline CDR1 and CDR2 sequences are SEHNR and FQNEAQ (reference sequence). V was cut by 5 bases and J by 7 bases, with 15 bases left in between. This CDR3 has 14 residues. CDR3 sequence (DNA): TGTGCCAGCAGCCGTAAGGGAGGGGTACAGCCCCAGCATTTT. This gives the protein CASSRKGGVQPQHF.

The gene calls are TRBV18 and TRBJ2-1; tentatively, D is TRBD1 (6 bases). The germline V gene has CDR1 KGHSH and CDR2 LQKENI. V gave up 3 bases and J gave up 8 bases, with 8 bases separating them. There are 12 residues in the CDR3. CDR3 nucleotides: TGTGCCAGCTCACCCCGACAGGATGAGCAGTTCTTC. It translates to CASSPRQDEQFF. Full variable domain (remainder filled in from reference TRBV18 and TRBJ2-1): NAGVMQNPRHLVRRRGQEARLRCSPMKGHSHVYWYRQLPEEGLKFMVYLQKENIIDESGMPKERFSAEFPKEGPSILRIQQVVRGDSAAYFCASSPRQDEQFFGPGTRLTVL.

The chain joins TRBV19 to TRBJ2-7; D may be TRBD2 (6 bases). Trimming removed 6 bases at V and 2 bases at J, with 14 bases between. Germline lookup yields CDR1 LNHDA and CDR2 SQIVND (reference sequence). The CDR3 length is 14 residues. The CDR3: CASSTGLEAYEQYF. Here the CDR3 DNA reads TGTGCCAGTAGCACGGGACTGGAAGCCTACGAGCAGTACTTC.

The chain carries TRBV5-6 and TRBJ2-5; D might be TRBD1 (5 bases). V was clipped by 0 bases and J by 12 bases, with 9 bases between them. Germline V lookup: CDR1 SGHDT, CDR2 YYEEEE. CDR3 length equals 11 residues. Written as DNA, the CDR3 is TGTGCCAGCAGCTTGGGGGTAGGGGAGTACTTC. Its protein is CASSLGVGEYF.

This clone showed up just a few times. The gene calls are TRBV2 and TRBJ1-1; D is undetermined. Looked up from germline, CDR1 is SNHLY and CDR2 is FYNNEI. CDR3 length equals 11 residues. V gave up 5 bases and J gave up 5 bases, with 6 bases separating them. The CDR3 reads CASSSVTEAFF. In nucleotides, the CDR3 is TGTGCCAGCAGTTCGGTGACTGAAGCTTTCTTT.

The V gene is TRBV4-3, the J gene TRBJ2-7, with 8 bases identical to TRBD1. V shed 0 bases, J shed 6 bases, and the junction held 10 bases outside the gene matches. The CDR3 contains 16 residues. The germline gives CDR1 LGHNA, CDR2 YSLEER. CDR3: CASSQDARQGTGEQYF. The CDR3 DNA reads as TGCGCCAGCAGCCAAGATGCGCGACAGGGGACTGGCGAGCAGTACTTC.

This chain connects TRBV6-1 to TRBJ1-1, with D possibly being TRBD1 (5 bases). CDR3 length equals 14 residues. From germline, CDR1 is MNHNS and CDR2 SASEGT. Trimming removed 2 bases at V and 0 bases at J, with 7 bases between. CDR3 loop: CASSEQGLNTEAFF. DNA for the CDR3: TGTGCCAGCAGTGAACAGGGTCTGAACACTGAAGCTTTCTTT.

The chain joins TRBV28 to TRBJ1-4, with 8 bases aligning to TRBD1. Germline V gene data show CDR1 as MDHEN and CDR2 as SYDVKM. V shed 4 bases and J 8 bases; nucleotides not matched to a gene: 6. This CDR3 spans 14 amino acids. CDR3 in amino acids: CASSYRGTGEKLFF. The CDR3 DNA reads TGTGCCAGCAGTTACAGGGGGACTGGCGAAAAACTGTTTTTT.

The chain combines TRBV18 with TRBJ2-5; D might be TRBD2 (5 bases). Germline CDR1 and CDR2: KGHSH and LQKENI. The length of the CDR3 is 14 residues. V shed 1 base and J shed 4 bases, with 10 bases lying between them. CDR3 region: CASSPRPGGETQYF. CDR3 bases: TGTGCCAGCTCACCACGCCCAGGAGGAGAGACCCAGTACTTC.

This rearrangement joins TRBV15 to TRBJ2-7, with 9 bases identical to TRBD2. The CDR3 totals 17 residues. V was pared by 3 bases and J by 0 bases, with 9 bases of the junction left unmatched. Germline V gene sequence: CDR1 LNHNV, CDR2 YYDKDF (reference sequence). CDR3 amino acids: CATSRGRVAGDSYEQYF. The CDR3 coding sequence is TGTGCCACCAGCAGGGGGCGCGTAGCGGGAGACTCCTACGAGCAGTACTTC.

This clone was detected a few times. Additional DNA sequences in this sample encode the identical CDR3. The CDR3 region is CAIRAGATEAFF. The CDR3 DNA reads TGTGCCATCAGGGCAGGGGCCACTGAAGCTTTCTTT. The chain links TRBV10-3 to TRBJ1-1, with D perhaps TRBD1 (6 bases). CDR3 length: 12 amino acids. Trimming took off 6 bases at V and 4 bases at J, with 9 bases between the two ends. The germline CDR1 and CDR2 sequences are ENHRY and SYGVKD.

This chain joins TRBV5-1 and TRBJ1-2, with 9 bases matching TRBD1. Unmatched junction bases numbered 3, after V lost 0 bases and J lost 6 bases. Germline V gene lookup returns CDR1 SGHRS and CDR2 YFSETQ. This CDR3 comprises 14 residues. Written as DNA, the CDR3 is TGCGCCAGCAGCTTGGTTACAGGGGGCCATGGCTACACCTTC. Amino acid sequence: CASSLVTGGHGYTF.

The chain uses TRBV5-8 and TRBJ2-6, with D possibly being TRBD1 (5 bases). Germline V gene data show CDR1 as SGHTS and CDR2 as YDEGEE. V shed 3 bases and J shed 1 base, with 8 bases lying between them. This CDR3 has 15 residues. CDR3 region: CASSSGPSGANVLTF. The CDR3, as DNA: TGTGCCAGCAGCTCAGGGCCTTCTGGGGCCAACGTCCTGACTTTC.

V and J are TRBV28 and TRBJ2-7; D gene uncertain. V was trimmed by 4 bases and J by 7 bases, leaving 8 bases between them. In germline, CDR1 is MDHEN, CDR2 SYDVKM. The CDR3 spans 11 residues. CDR3 DNA sequence: TGTGCCAGCAGTTATAGACTGGAGCAGTACTTC. Its translation is CASSYRLEQYF.

The chain uses TRBV6-1 and TRBJ1-2, with TRBD1 as a possible D gene (6 bases). The CDR3 runs 13 residues. Deletions cut 3 bases from V and 7 bases from J, with 12 bases between. Germline V gene lookup returns CDR1 MNHNS and CDR2 SASEGT. CDR3 protein: CASSDRGLSGYTF. The DNA for the CDR3 is TGTGCCAGCAGTGACAGGGGTTTGTCTGGCTACACCTTC.

J is TRBJ1-6 and V is TRBV10-3, with 7 bases that match TRBD1. V shed 6 bases and J 7 bases; nucleotides not matched to a gene: 12. CDR1 is ENHRY, CDR2 SYGVKD, per germline. This CDR3 has 16 amino acids. This CDR3 is CAISDTRGRRNSPLHF. Here the CDR3 DNA reads TGTGCCATCAGCGATACTAGGGGGCGCCGGAATTCACCCCTCCACTTT.

This chain uses TRBV19 with TRBJ1-1; D gene ambiguous. V was trimmed by 4 bases and J by 1 base, leaving 10 bases between them. The CDR3 spans 14 residues. CDR1 is LNHDA and CDR2 is SQIVND in the germline V gene (reference sequence). DNA of the CDR3: TGTGCCAGTAGTACAGATGCCGGGAACACTGAAGCTTTCTTT. Its translation: CASSTDAGNTEAFF.

This clone turned up a few times. The chain's CDR3 is CASSPRQGDNQPQHF. The CDR3 coding sequence is TGTGCCAGCAGTCCCCGCCAGGGTGACAATCAGCCCCAGCATTTT. The chain carries TRBV28 and TRBJ1-5, with a weak D call TRBD1 (5 bases). CDR1 MDHEN and CDR2 SYDVKM come from the germline V gene. This CDR3 comprises 15 residues. Trimming stripped 5 bases from V and 3 bases from J, with 14 bases between.

The chain joins TRBV5-1 to TRBJ2-2; 8 positions match TRBD2. Germline-derived CDR1 and CDR2 are SGHRS and YFSETQ. This CDR3 is 12 amino acids long. V gave up 7 bases and J gave up 6 bases; unmatched junction bases: 2. The CDR3 region has the DNA TGCGCCAGCGGGACTAGATCCGGGGAGCTGTTTTTT. Translated: CASGTRSGELFF.